Listed below are T cell receptor beta chains from one sample, sequenced in a study of blood T cell repertoires in COVID-19. Produced via immunoSEQ multiplex PCR; TCRdb's table is partial and in-frame only. The table shows about 190,000 clones, with about 88% occurring only once. The sample taken for sequencing was PBMCs or T cells enriched from blood (not recorded which). These receptors came from a woman in her forties in a cohort exposed to, infected with or recovered from COVID-19 (not recorded which). The CDR3 runs from the conserved cysteine through the conserved F or W. The D gene is left open where the match is weak. Some rows mark clone size as missing; the rest say once, few, many or name a class of expanded clone.

>TRBJ2-7|.|TRBV4-1|.
CASSQVRDYEQYF
TGCGCCAGCAGCCAAGTTCGGGACTACGAGCAGTACTTC
>TRBJ2-1|.|TRBV6-5|.
CASSYSSVSSYNEQFF
TGTGCCAGCAGTTACTCGAGCGTAAGCTCCTACAATGAGCAGTTCTTC
>TRBJ1-2|.|TRBV6-6|.
CASSPPSGGGYTF
TGTGCCAGCAGCCCTCCCTCGGGGGGAGGCTACACCTTC
>TRBJ1-4|.|TRBV7-9|.
CASTHLGGPPNEKLFF
TGTGCCAGCACCCACCTCGGGGGACCACCGAATGAAAAACTGTTTTTT
>TRBJ2-2|TRBD2|TRBV27|.
CASSFLAGGLAGELFF
TGTGCCAGCAGTTTCCTAGCGGGGGGGCTTGCCGGGGAGCTGTTTTTT
>TRBJ2-1|TRBD1|TRBV5-4|.
CASRPDRGHNEQFF
TGTGCCAGCAGACCTGACAGGGGTCACAATGAGCAGTTCTTC
>TRBJ2-5|TRBD2|TRBV30|.
CAWRTSGKLETQYF
TGTGCCTGGAGGACTAGCGGGAAACTCGAGACCCAGTACTTC
>TRBJ2-7|.|TRBV13|.
CASSLEGSEQYF
TGTGCCAGCAGCTTAGAAGGGAGCGAGCAGTACTTC
>TRBJ2-2|.|TRBV19|.
CASMPGQNTGELFF
TGTGCCAGTATGCCAGGGCAAAACACCGGGGAGCTGTTTTTT
>TRBJ2-7|.|TRBV5-6|once
CASSLDSSIYEQYF
TGTGCCAGCAGCTTGGACAGCAGCATCTACGAGCAGTACTTC
>TRBJ2-7|TRBD1|TRBV9|.
CASSVAGQAIYEQYF
TGTGCCAGCAGCGTAGCGGGACAGGCGATCTACGAGCAGTACTTC
>TRBJ1-1|.|TRBV5-6|.
CASSWVGGTEAFF
TGTGCCAGCAGCTGGGTTGGCGGAACTGAAGCTTTCTTT
>TRBJ2-5|TRBD1|TRBV5-1|.
CASSLSRGYQETQYF
TGCGCCAGCAGCTTGAGCAGGGGGTACCAAGAGACCCAGTACTTC
>TRBJ2-6|TRBD1|TRBV29-1|.
CSAALDRGLGSGANVLTF
TGCAGCGCTGCTCTGGACAGGGGTTTAGGCTCTGGGGCCAACGTCCTGACTTTC
>TRBJ1-2|.|TRBV5-8|.
CASSFPGGAYGYTF
TGTGCCAGCAGCTTTCCGGGAGGGGCCTATGGCTACACCTTC
>TRBJ1-5|.|TRBV9|.
CASSVGHTDQPQHF
TGTGCCAGCAGCGTAGGACACACAGATCAGCCCCAGCATTTT
>TRBJ2-1|.|TRBV11-2|.
CASSTTGLGEQFF
TGTGCCAGCAGTACCACAGGGTTGGGTGAGCAGTTCTTC
>TRBJ1-6|.|TRBV19|.
CASRESYNSPLHF
TGTGCCAGTAGGGAGTCCTATAATTCACCCCTCCACTTT
>TRBJ2-7|.|TRBV11-3|.
CASSLADVPGNYEQYF
TGTGCCAGCAGCTTAGCCGACGTTCCAGGAAACTACGAGCAGTACTTC
>TRBJ2-5|TRBD2|TRBV11-3|.
CASSLGLAGATQETQYF
TGTGCCAGCAGCCTCGGACTAGCGGGAGCGACCCAAGAGACCCAGTACTTC